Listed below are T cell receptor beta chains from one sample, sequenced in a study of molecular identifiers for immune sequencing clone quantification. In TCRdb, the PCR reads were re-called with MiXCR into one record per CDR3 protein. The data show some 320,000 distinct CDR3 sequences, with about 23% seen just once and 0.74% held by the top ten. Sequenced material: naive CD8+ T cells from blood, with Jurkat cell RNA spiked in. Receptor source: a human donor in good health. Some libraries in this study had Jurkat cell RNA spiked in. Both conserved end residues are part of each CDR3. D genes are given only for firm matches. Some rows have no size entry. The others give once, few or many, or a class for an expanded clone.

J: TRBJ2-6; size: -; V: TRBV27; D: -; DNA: TGTGCCAGCAGTTTAATCGGATTCTCTGGGGCCAACGTCCTGACTTTC; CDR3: CASSLIGFSGANVLTF
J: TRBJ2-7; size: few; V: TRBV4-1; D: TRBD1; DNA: TGCGCCAGCAGCCAGGCGGACAGGGGATTATACGAGCAGTACTTC; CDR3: CASSQADRGLYEQYF
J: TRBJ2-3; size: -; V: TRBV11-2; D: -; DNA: TGTGCCAGCAGCCTAACGACCCCAGATACGCAGTATTTT; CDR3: CASSLTTPDTQYF
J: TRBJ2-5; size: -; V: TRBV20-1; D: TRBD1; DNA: TGCAGTGCTGGACAGGGCCGCGGGGAGACCCAGTACTTC; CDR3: CSAGQGRGETQYF
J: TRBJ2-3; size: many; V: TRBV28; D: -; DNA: TGTGCCAGCAGTTTATACCACCGGGGTCGACATACAGATACGCAGTATTTT; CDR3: CASSLYHRGRHTDTQYF
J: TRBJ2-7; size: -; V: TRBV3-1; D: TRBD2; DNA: TGTGCCAGCAGCCCAGCGGGGGGGGGACCCTACGAGCAGTACTTC; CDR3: CASSPAGGGPYEQYF
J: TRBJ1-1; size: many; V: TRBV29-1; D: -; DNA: TGCAGCGCCCCAACAGGGCCCACTGAAGCTTTCTTT; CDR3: CSAPTGPTEAFF
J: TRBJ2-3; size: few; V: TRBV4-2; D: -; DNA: TGTGCCAGCAGCCAAGGAAACGGAGATAGCACAGATACGCAGTATTTT; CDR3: CASSQGNGDSTDTQYF
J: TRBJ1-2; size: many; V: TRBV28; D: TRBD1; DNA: TGTGCCAGCAGCCTCTTCTCAGGGGGCTCTAGAGAGTATGGCTACACCTTC; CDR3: CASSLFSGGSREYGYTF
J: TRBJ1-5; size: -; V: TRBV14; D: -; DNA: TGTGCCAGCAGCCAAGCTTCTGGGGGACGCAATCAGCCCCAGCATTTT; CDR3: CASSQASGGRNQPQHF
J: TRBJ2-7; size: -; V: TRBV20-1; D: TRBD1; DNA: TGCAGTGCTAGAGCTCTGCAGGGGGAGTACGAGCAGTACTTC; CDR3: CSARALQGEYEQYF
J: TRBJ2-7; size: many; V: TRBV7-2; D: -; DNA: TGTGCCAGCAGCCCCGGGAATTCCTACGAGCAGTACTTC; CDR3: CASSPGNSYEQYF